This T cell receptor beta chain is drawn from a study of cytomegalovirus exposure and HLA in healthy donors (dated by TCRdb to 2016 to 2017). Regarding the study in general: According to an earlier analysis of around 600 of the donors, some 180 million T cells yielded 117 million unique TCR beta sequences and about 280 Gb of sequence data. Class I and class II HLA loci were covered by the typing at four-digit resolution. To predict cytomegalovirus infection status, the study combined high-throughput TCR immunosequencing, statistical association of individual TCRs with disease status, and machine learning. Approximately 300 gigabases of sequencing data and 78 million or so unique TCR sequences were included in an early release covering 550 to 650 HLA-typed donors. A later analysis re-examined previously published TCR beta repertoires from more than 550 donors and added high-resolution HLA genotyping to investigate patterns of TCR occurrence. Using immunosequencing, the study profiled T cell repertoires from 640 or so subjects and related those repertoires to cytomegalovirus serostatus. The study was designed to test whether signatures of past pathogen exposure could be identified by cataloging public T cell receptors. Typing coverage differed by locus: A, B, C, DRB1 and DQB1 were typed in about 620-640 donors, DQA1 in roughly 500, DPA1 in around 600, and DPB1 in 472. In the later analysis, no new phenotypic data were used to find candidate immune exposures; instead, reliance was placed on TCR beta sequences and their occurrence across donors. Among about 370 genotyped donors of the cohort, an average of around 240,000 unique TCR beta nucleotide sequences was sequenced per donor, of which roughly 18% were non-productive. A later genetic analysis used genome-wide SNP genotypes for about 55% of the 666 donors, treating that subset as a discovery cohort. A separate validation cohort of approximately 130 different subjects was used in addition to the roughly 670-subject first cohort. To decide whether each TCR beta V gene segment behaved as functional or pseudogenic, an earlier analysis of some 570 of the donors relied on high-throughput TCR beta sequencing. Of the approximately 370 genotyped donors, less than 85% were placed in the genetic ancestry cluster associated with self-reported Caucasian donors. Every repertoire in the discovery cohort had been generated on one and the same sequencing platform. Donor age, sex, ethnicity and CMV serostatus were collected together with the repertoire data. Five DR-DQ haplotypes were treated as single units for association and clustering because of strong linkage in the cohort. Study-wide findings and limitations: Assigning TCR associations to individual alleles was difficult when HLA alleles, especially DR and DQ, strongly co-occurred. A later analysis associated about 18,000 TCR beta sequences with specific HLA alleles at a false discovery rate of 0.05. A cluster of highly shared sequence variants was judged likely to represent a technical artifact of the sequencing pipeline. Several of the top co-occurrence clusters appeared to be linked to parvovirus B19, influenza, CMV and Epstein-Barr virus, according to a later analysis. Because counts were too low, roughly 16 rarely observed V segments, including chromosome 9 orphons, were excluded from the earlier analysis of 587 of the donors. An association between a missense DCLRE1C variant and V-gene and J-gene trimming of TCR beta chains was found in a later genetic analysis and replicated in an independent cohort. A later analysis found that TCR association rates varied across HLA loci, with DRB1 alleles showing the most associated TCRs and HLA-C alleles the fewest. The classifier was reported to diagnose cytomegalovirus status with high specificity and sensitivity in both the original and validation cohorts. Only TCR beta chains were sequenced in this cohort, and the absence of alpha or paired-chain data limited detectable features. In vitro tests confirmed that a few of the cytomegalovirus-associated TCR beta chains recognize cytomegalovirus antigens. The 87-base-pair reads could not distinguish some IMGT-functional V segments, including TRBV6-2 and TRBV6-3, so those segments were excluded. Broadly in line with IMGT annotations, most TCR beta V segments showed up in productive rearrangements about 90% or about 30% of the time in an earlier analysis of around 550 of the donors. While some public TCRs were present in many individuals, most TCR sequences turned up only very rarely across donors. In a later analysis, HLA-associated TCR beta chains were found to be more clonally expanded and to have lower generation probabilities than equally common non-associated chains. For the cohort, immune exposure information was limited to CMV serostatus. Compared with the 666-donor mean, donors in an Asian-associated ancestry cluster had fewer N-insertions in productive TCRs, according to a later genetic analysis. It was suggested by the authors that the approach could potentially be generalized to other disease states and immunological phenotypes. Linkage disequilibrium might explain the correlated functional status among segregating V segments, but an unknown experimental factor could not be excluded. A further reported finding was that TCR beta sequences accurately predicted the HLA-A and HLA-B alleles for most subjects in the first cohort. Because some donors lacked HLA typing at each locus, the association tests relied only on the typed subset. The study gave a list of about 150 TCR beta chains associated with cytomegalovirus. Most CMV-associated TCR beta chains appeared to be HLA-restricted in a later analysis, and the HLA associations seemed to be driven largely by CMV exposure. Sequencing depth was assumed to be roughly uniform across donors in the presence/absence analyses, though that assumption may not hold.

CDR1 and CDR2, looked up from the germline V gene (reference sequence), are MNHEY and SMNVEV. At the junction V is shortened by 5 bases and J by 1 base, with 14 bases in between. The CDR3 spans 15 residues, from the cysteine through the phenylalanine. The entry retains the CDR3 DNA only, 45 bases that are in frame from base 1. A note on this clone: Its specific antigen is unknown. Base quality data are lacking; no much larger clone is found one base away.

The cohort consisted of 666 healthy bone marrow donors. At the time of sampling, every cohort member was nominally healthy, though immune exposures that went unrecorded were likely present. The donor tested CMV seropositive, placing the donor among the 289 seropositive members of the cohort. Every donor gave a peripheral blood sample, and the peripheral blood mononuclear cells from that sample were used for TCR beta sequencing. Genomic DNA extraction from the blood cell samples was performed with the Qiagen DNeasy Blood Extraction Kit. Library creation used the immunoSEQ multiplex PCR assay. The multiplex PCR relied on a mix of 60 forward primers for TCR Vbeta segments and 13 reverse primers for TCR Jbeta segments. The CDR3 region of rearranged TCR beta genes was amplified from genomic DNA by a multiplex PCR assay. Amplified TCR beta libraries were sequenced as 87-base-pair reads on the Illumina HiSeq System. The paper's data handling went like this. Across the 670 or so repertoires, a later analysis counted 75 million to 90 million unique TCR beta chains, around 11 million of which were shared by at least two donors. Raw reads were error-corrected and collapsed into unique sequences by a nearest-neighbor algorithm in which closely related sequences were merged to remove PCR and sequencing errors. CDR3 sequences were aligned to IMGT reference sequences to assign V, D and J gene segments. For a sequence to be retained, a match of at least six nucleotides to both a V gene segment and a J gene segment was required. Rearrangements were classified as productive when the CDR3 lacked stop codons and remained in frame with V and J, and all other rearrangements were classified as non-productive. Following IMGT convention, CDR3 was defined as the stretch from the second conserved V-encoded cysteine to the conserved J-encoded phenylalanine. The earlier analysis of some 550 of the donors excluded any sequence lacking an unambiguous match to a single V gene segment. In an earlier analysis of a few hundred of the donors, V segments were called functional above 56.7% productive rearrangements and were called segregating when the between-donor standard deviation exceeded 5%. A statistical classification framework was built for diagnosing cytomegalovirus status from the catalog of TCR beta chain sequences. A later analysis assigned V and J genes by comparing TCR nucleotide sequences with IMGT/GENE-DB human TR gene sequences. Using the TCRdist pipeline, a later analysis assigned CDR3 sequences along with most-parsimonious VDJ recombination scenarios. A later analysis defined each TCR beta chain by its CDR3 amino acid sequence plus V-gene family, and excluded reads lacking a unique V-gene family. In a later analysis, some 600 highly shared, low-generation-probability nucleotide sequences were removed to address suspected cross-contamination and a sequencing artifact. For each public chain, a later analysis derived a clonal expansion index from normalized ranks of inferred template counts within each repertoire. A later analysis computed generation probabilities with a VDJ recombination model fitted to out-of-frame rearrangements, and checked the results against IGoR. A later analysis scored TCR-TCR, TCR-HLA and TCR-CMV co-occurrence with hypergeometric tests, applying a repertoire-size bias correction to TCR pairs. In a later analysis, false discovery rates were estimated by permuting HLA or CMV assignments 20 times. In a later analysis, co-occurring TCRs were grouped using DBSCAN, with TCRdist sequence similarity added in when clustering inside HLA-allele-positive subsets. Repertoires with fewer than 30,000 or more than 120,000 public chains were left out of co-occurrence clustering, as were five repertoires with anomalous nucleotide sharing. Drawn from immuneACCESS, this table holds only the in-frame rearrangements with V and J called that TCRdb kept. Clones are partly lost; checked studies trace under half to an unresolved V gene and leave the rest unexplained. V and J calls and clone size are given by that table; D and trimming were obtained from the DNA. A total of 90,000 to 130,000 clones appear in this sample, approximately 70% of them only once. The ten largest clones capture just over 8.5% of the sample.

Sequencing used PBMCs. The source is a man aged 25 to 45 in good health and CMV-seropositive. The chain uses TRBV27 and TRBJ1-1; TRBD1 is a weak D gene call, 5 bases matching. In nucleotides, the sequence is TGTGCCAGCAGTACACGCAGGGTCGGGAACACTGAAGCTTTCTTT. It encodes CASSTRRVGNTEAFF.